This TCR beta chain was sequenced for a study of human T cells and chemical hapten exposure. The CDR3 length is 16 residues. V lost 0 bases and J lost 9; bases outside the gene matches: 10. Germline V gene data show CDR1 as SGDLS and CDR2 as YYNGEE. This clonotype was counted at least ten times. One entry per CDR3 protein, called by TCRdb with MiXCR from the RACE reads. The table has around 47,000 distinct CDR3 sequences, roughly 3.5% seen once; the top ten hold around 5.7%. The time point denotes: healthy volunteer bleed at 6 weeks. Unfractionated whole blood yielded the extracted total RNA. V gene TRBV9 combines with J gene TRBJ2-1; 9 bases are shared with TRBD2. The clonotype comes from a human donor in good health. Some clones in this sample may be carry-over from other donors' samples. Sequencing was done on a sample of whole blood. Written as DNA, the CDR3 is TGTGCCAGCAGCGTAGGGTTGTCAGCGGGGGGAGGTGAGCAGTTCTTC. This gives the protein CASSVGLSAGGGEQFF.